This T cell receptor (beta chain) was sequenced during a study of blood T cell repertoires in COVID-19. Study in general: The study drew acute and convalescent COVID-19 samples from the United States, Italy and Spain.

Germline lookup yields CDR1 SNHLY and CDR2 FYNNEI. The CDR3 is made up of 16 amino acids. With 1 base removed from V and 3 bases from J, the gap between germline ends came to 13 bases. Repertoires were generated with immunoSEQ multiplex PCR, while TCRdb's copy carries only in-frame clones and drops some. The sample holds about 190,000 clones; less than 85% are singletons and the top ten take roughly 3%. The V gene is TRBV2, the J gene TRBJ2-1; D remains unclear. The sample taken for sequencing was PBMCs or T cells enriched from blood (not recorded which). The origin of this receptor is a woman in her twenties or thirties who had recovered from COVID-19. The CDR3: CASSEEAGEVYNEQFF. In nucleotides, the CDR3 is TGTGCCAGCAGTGAAGAGGCCGGCGAGGTCTACAATGAGCAGTTCTTC.